The 16 T cell receptor beta chains in this list originate from one sample, sequenced in a study of CD8 T cells in Susac syndrome. Random hexamers were used to reverse transcribe about 0.5 to 1 ug of RNA. In TCRdb, the immunoSEQ multiplex PCR reads were re-called with MiXCR into one record per CDR3 protein. The data show 170,000 or so distinct CDR3 sequences, over 90% seen once. Material for sequencing was CD4+ T cells from PBMCs. The source of these receptors is a human donor with Susac syndrome.

The chain has TRBV19 and TRBJ1-5; D is undetermined. Germline CDR1 reads LNHDA; CDR2 reads SQIVND (reference sequence). CDR3 length equals 15 residues. Trimming left V 6 bases short and J 4 bases short, with 16 bases between. This chain's CDR3 is CASSHRYSGNQPQHF. CDR3 DNA: TGTGCCAGTAGCCACAGATATAGCGGTAATCAGCCCCAGCATTTT.

The chain recombines TRBV12-3 or TRBV12-4 with TRBJ1-1; 11 nucleotides line up with TRBD1. This CDR3 comprises 16 residues. J lost 2 bases, V lost 4 bases, and 6 bases had no gene match. CDR3 in DNA: TGTGCCAGCAGTTGGGGACAGGGGGGGCTAAACACTGAAGCTTTCTTT. It encodes CASSWGQGGLNTEAFF.

The chain joins TRBV14 to TRBJ1-3, with D hard to call. The CDR3 loop spans 13 amino acids. CDR1 and CDR2 from the germline V gene are SGHDN and FVKESK. Trimming pared 1 base from V and 4 bases from J, leaving 5 bases between. This CDR3 reads CASSQGYGNTIYF. Written as DNA, the CDR3 is TGTGCCAGCAGCCAAGGATACGGAAACACCATATATTTT.

V gene TRBV4-1 combines with J gene TRBJ1-2; TRBD1 matches 7 bases. With 1 base clipped from V and 4 bases from J, the junction kept 3 bases outside the gene matches. CDR1 and CDR2 (germline): MGHRA, YSYEKL. This CDR3 contains 14 residues. CDR3 sequence (DNA): TGCGCCAGCAGCCAAGTAGGGGGCCGCTATGGCTACACCTTC. This encodes CASSQVGGRYGYTF.

The chain carries TRBV27 and TRBJ2-7, with 9 bases lining up with TRBD2. Germline values: CDR1 MNHEY, CDR2 SMNVEV (reference sequence). Trimming at V came to 5 bases and at J to 3 bases, leaving 5 bases not matched to a gene. The CDR3 covers 14 residues. CDR3 sequence (DNA): TGTGCCAGCAGTCTAGCGGGAATGAACTACGAGCAGTACTTC. Translated, it gives CASSLAGMNYEQYF.

J is TRBJ1-1 and V is TRBV7-9; D not certain. The CDR3 has 13 residues. Germline V gene data show CDR1 as SEHNR and CDR2 as FQNEAQ (reference sequence). The germline V and J ends were trimmed by 1 base and 4 bases, with 7 bases remaining between them. CDR3: CASSLEQSTEAFF. In DNA, the CDR3 is TGTGCCAGCAGCTTAGAACAGAGCACTGAAGCTTTCTTT.

The V gene is TRBV30, the J gene TRBJ2-7; TRBD1 might be the D (6 bases). V lost 3 bases and J lost 3, with 12 bases in between. Germline V CDR1 and CDR2: GTSNPN, SVGIG (reference sequence). This CDR3 has 13 residues. The CDR3 loop reads CAWRDSPIYEQYF. CDR3 in DNA: TGTGCCTGGAGGGACAGCCCTATCTACGAGCAGTACTTC.

The CDR3, as DNA: TGTGCCAGCAGCCACAGGGCTCATGAAGCTTTCTTT. Its translation is CASSHRAHEAFF. The chain combines TRBV3-1 with TRBJ1-1; D may be TRBD1 (5 bases). V was pared by 3 bases and J by 7 bases, with 9 bases between. Looked up from germline, CDR1 is LGHDT and CDR2 is YNNKEL (reference sequence). This CDR3 is 12 amino acids long.

The DNA of the CDR3 is TGTGCCAGCAGCTACGGGACAGGGCTCACTGAAGCTTTCTTT. Translation: CASSYGTGLTEAFF. V gene TRBV11-2 combines with J gene TRBJ1-1; 9 positions match TRBD1. The CDR3 runs 14 residues. Per the germline V gene, CDR1 is SGHAT and CDR2 is FQNNGV. V was pared by 4 bases and J by 4 bases, with 4 bases of the junction left unmatched.

The V and J genes are TRBV18 and TRBJ1-2; D is ambiguous. The CDR3 has 13 residues. Germline assignment: CDR1 KGHSH and CDR2 LQKENI. The V gene lost 4 bases and the J gene lost 3 bases, with 9 bases spanning the gap. CDR3 nucleotides: TGTGCCAGCTCACTTGAGAGCGACTATGGCTACACCTTC. This encodes CASSLESDYGYTF.

The V and J genes are TRBV29-1 and TRBJ2-7, with D possibly being TRBD2 (7 bases). Trimming took 6 bases from V and 6 from J, leaving 12 bases between them. The CDR3 covers 11 residues. CDR1 and CDR2 from the germline V gene are SQVTM and ANQGSEA. The CDR3: CSVDRGGEQYF. The CDR3 DNA sequence: TGCAGCGTCGATAGGGGGGGCGAGCAGTACTTC.

This chain links TRBV2 with TRBJ1-5; D gene ambiguous. Deletions cut 4 bases from V and 0 bases from J, with 7 bases between. This CDR3 spans 14 amino acids. CDR1 and CDR2 (germline): SNHLY, FYNNEI. The CDR3 nucleotides are TGTGCCAGCAGTGGACCCAATAGCAATCAGCCCCAGCATTTT. Translating it yields CASSGPNSNQPQHF.

V usage is TRBV5-1 and J usage is TRBJ1-6, with 8 bases aligning to TRBD1. V was pared by 5 bases and J by 6 bases, with 7 bases of the junction left unmatched. Germline-derived CDR1 and CDR2 are SGHRS and YFSETQ. There are 15 residues in the CDR3. This CDR3 reads CASRPTGALNSPLHF. The CDR3 coding sequence is TGCGCCAGCAGACCGACAGGGGCGCTTAATTCACCCCTCCACTTT.

The chain couples TRBV12-3 or TRBV12-4 to TRBJ2-7, with 12 positions matching TRBD1. The CDR3 has 15 amino acids. Trimming removed 6 bases from V and 2 bases from J; junction bases left unmatched: 5. The DNA for the CDR3 is TGTGCCAGCAGCCGCGGGACAGGGGGCGCCTACGAGCAGTACTTC. Translation: CASSRGTGGAYEQYF.

The J gene is TRBJ2-7, the V gene TRBV7-9; maybe TRBD1 (6 bases). Trimming took 0 bases from V and 3 from J, leaving 12 bases between them. CDR1 SEHNR and CDR2 FQNEAQ come from the germline V gene (reference sequence). The CDR3 totals 15 residues. CDR3 bases: TGTGCCAGCAGCTTAGCCCAGGGGATTGGCTACGAGCAGTACTTC. It yields the protein CASSLAQGIGYEQYF.

The rearrangement uses TRBV12-3 or TRBV12-4 and TRBJ2-7, with 7 bases identical to TRBD1. The CDR3 has 14 amino acids. The V gene end was trimmed by 4 bases and the J gene end by 9 bases; junction bases not matched to a gene: 12. CDR3 region: CASSSHRNRGAQYF. The CDR3 DNA is TGTGCCAGCAGTTCTCACCGGAACAGGGGTGCGCAGTACTTC.